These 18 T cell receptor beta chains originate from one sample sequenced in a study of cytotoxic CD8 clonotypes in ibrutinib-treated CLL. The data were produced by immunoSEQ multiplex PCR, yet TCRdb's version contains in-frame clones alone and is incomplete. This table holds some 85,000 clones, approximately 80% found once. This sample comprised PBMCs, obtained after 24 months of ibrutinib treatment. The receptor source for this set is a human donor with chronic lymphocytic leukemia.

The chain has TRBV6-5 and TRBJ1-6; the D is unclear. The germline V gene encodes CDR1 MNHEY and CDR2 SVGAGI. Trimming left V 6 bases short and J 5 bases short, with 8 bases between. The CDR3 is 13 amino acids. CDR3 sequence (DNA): TGTGCCAGCAGGCGGACCAATAATTCACCCCTCCACTTT. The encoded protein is CASRRTNNSPLHF.

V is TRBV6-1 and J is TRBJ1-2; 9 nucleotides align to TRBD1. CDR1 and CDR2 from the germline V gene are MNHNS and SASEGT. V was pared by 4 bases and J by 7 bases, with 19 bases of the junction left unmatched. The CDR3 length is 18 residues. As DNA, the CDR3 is TGTGCCAGCAGTGGAGGCATGGGACAGGGAGGTTCGGTGGGTGGCTACACCTTC. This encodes CASSGGMGQGGSVGGYTF.

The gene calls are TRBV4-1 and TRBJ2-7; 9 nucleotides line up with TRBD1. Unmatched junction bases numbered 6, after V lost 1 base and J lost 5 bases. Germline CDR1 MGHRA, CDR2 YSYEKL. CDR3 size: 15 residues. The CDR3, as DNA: TGCGCCAGCAGCCAAGCGGGACAGGGATTAGACGAGCAGTACTTC. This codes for CASSQAGQGLDEQYF.

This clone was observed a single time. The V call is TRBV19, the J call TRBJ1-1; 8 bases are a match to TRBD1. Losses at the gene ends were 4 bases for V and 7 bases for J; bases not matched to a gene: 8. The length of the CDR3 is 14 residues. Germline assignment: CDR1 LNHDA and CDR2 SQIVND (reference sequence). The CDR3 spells CASSRTGGRGEAFF. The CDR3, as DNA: TGTGCCAGTAGTAGAACAGGGGGAAGAGGTGAAGCTTTCTTT.

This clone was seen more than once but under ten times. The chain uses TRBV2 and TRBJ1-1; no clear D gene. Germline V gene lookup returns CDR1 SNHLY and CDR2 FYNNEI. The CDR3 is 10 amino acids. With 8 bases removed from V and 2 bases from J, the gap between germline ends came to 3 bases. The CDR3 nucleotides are TGTGCCAGCTGTAACACTGAAGCTTTCTTT. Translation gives CASCNTEAFF.

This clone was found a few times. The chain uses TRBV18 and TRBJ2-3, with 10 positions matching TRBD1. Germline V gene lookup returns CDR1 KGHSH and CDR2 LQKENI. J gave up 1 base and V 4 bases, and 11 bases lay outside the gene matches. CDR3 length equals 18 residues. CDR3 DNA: TGTGCCAGCTCACTTTCCGGGACAGGGGCCTCTGGCACAGATACGCAGTATTTT. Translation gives CASSLSGTGASGTDTQYF.

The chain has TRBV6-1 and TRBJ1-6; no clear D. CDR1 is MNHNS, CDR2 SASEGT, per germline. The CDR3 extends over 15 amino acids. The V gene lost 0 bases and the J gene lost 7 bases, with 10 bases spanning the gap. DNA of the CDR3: TGTGCCAGCAGTGAAGCAGCTCGGGAAAATTCACCCCTCCACTTT. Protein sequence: CASSEAARENSPLHF.

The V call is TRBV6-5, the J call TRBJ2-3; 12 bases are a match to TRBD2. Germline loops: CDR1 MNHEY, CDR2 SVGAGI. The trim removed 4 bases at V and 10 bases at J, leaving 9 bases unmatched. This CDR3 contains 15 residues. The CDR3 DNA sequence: TGTGCCAGCAGTTCCCGACTAGCGGGAGAGGTCGCGCAGTATTTT. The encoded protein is CASSSRLAGEVAQYF.

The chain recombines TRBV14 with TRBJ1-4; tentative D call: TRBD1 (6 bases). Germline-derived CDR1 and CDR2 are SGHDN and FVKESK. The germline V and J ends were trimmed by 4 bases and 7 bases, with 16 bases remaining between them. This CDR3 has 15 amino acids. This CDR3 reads CASSPIWGAGEKLFF. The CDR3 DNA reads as TGTGCCAGCAGCCCGATTTGGGGGGCTGGTGAAAAACTGTTTTTT. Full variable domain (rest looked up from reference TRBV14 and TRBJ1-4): EAGVTQFPSHSVIEKGQTVTLRCDPISGHDNLYWYRRVMGKEIKFLLHFVKESKQDESGMPNNRFLAERTGGTYSTLKVQPAELEDSGVYFCASSPIWGAGEKLFFGSGTQLSVL.

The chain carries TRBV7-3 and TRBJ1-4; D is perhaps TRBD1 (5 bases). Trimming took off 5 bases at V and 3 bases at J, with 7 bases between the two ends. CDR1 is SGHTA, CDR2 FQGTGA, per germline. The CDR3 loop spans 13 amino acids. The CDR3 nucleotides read TGTGCCAGCAGCCCAGGGTCTAATGAAAAACTGTTTTTT. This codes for CASSPGSNEKLFF.

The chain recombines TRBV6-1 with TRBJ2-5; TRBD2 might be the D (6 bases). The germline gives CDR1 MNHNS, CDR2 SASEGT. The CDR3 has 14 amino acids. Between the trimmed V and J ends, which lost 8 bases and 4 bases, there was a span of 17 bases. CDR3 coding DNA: TGTGCCAGCGCTGGCCTAGCGAGGGGAGAGACCCAGTACTTC. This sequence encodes CASAGLARGETQYF.

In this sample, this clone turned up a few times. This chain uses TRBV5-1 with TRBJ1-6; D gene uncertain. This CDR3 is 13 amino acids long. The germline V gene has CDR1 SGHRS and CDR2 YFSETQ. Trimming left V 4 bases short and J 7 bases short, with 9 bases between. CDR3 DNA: TGCGCCAGCAGCCCGGGGTACAATTCACCCCTCCACTTT. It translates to CASSPGYNSPLHF.

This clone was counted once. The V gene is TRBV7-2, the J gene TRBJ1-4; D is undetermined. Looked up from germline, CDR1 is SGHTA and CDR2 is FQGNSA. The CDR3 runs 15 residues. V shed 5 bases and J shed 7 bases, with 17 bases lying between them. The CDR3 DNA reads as TGTGCCAGCAGCCGGGTCGGAGAGACCGGTGAAAAACTGTTTTTT. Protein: CASSRVGETGEKLFF.

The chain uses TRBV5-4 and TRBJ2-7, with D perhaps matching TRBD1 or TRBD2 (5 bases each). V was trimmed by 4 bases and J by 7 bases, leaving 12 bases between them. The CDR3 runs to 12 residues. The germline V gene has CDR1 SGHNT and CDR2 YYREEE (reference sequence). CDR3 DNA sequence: TGTGCCAGCAGCCCACCGGGGCGGGAGCAGTACTTC. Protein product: CASSPPGREQYF.

This CDR3 reads CSVNFGARAYEQYF. CDR3 nucleotides: TGCAGCGTTAACTTCGGAGCGCGGGCCTACGAGCAGTACTTC. This sequence joins TRBV29-1 and TRBJ2-7; possible D gene TRBD2, 5 bases. Trimming stripped 5 bases from V and 2 bases from J, with 16 bases between. The CDR3 consists of 14 residues. Per germline, CDR1 SQVTM and CDR2 ANQGSEA.

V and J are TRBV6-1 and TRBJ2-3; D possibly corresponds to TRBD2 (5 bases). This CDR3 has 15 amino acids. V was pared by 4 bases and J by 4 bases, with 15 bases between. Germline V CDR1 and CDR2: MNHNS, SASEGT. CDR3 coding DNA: TGTGCCAGCAGTGGAAGGGAGTCCGGGTCAGATACGCAGTATTTT. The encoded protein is CASSGRESGSDTQYF.

This CDR3 reads CASSPTDSYEQYF. In DNA, the CDR3 is TGCGCCAGCAGCCCGACAGACTCCTACGAGCAGTACTTC. The chain joins TRBV4-3 to TRBJ2-7; D is possibly TRBD1 (5 bases). This CDR3 is 13 amino acids long. Germline V gene lookup returns CDR1 LGHNA and CDR2 YSLEER. Trimming removed 4 bases at V and 0 bases at J, with 7 bases between.

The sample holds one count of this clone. The CDR3 spells CASSDRTSGFQETQYF. The DNA for the CDR3 is TGTGCCAGCAGTGATCGGACTAGCGGGTTCCAAGAGACCCAGTACTTC. The rearrangement uses TRBV6-1 and TRBJ2-5; 11 positions agree with TRBD2. Germline trimming cut 3 bases from V and 1 base from J; bases unmatched to any gene: 4. There are 16 residues in the CDR3. Germline-derived CDR1 and CDR2 are MNHNS and SASEGT.